Each of the 32 T cell receptor beta chains below was sequenced from the same sample in a study of control samples from healthy donors and cancer patients. Here immunoSEQ multiplex PCR was the method, and the copy in TCRdb shows in-frame clones only, minus some. The sample records around 90,000 clones, roughly 86% being singletons. Sequencing was done on a sample of blood. The origin of the receptors is a man aged 25 to 40 in good health.

Details on this clone: The junction differs from germline at one of its ends, possibly a read error. Other DNA sequences of this sample code for an identical CDR3. The V gene is TRBV5-1, the J gene TRBJ1-1; the D gene is possibly TRBD1 (5 bases). Germline V gene data show CDR1 as SGHRS and CDR2 as YFSETQ. CDR3 length equals 14 residues. CDR3 DNA: TGCGCCAGCAGCTTCTCGGGGACGAACACTGAAGCCTTCTTT. It translates to CASSFSGTNTEAFF.

The chain joins TRBV5-8 to TRBJ2-2, with a possible D match to TRBD1 (6 bases). Trimming shortened V by 5 bases and J by 6 bases, and 20 bases separated the two germline ends. Germline CDR1 SGHTS, CDR2 YDEGEE. This CDR3 spans 16 amino acids. In DNA form, the CDR3 reads TGTGCCAGCAGTCGTCAGGGGCCCACGATGGCCGGGGAGCTGTTTTTT. Translated, it gives CASSRQGPTMAGELFF.

V and J are TRBV6-5 and TRBJ2-5; the match to TRBD1 covers 8 bases. There are 16 residues in the CDR3. The germline V gene encodes CDR1 MNHEY and CDR2 SVGAGI. V was clipped by 1 base and J by 2 bases; unmatched bases: 6. The CDR3 loop is CASSYYGDRLQETQYF. CDR3 coding DNA: TGTGCCAGCAGTTACTATGGGGACAGGTTGCAAGAGACCCAGTACTTC.

This clone was seen a single time. The genes are TRBV28 and TRBJ1-1; possible D gene TRBD1, 5 bases. V was shortened by 6 bases and J by 9 bases, with 23 bases between the two germline ends. Germline CDR1 MDHEN, CDR2 SYDVKM. This CDR3 is built from 15 residues. The DNA of the CDR3 is TGTGCCAGCAGCTCCCATGGCGCAGGGTTGCGGCAAGCTTTCTTT. Its protein product is CASSSHGAGLRQAFF.

This clone was detected only a few times. This chain connects TRBV6-5 to TRBJ2-7, with no clear D. The CDR3 is 13 amino acids. Trimming removed 6 bases at V and 1 base at J, with 10 bases between. Germline V lookup: CDR1 MNHEY, CDR2 SVGAGI. The CDR3 sequence: CASRDVVSYEQYF. CDR3 nucleotide sequence: TGTGCCAGCAGGGATGTAGTTTCCTACGAGCAGTACTTC.

CDR3 DNA: TGTGCCAGCAGTGAGGAAGCGGGGGGAAGGAATGAGCAGTTCTTC. This gives the protein CASSEEAGGRNEQFF. This chain links TRBV2 with TRBJ2-1, with 9 bases aligning to TRBD2. CDR1 and CDR2 from the germline V gene are SNHLY and FYNNEI. V was pared by 3 bases and J by 7 bases, with 7 bases of the junction left unmatched. The CDR3 runs to 15 residues.

The chain recombines TRBV3-1 (or the pseudogene TRBV3-2) with TRBJ2-2, with a possible D match to TRBD1 (6 bases). CDR3 size: 14 residues. Trimming removed 4 bases at V and 12 bases at J, with 18 bases between. Germline assignment: CDR1 LGHDT and CDR2 YNNKEL (reference sequence). This CDR3 is CASSPRAQGGQLFF. The CDR3 bases are TGTGCCAGCAGCCCCCGAGCACAGGGTGGACAGCTGTTTTTT.

The chain joins TRBV5-5 to TRBJ2-5; D not resolved. Between the trimmed V and J ends, which lost 2 bases and 5 bases, there was a span of 10 bases. The V gene's germline CDR1 is SGHKS and CDR2 YYEKEE (reference sequence). There are 13 residues in the CDR3. The CDR3 here is CASSFTGRETQYF. The CDR3 coding sequence is TGTGCCAGCAGCTTCACGGGTAGGGAGACCCAGTACTTC.

This chain links TRBV9 with TRBJ1-2; D ambiguous. The V gene's germline CDR1 is SGDLS and CDR2 YYNGEE. The V end lost 0 bases, the J end lost 3 bases, and 3 bases lay between the germline ends. CDR3 size: 12 residues. The CDR3 DNA sequence: TGTGCCAGCAGCGTAGGCGACTATGGCTACACCTTC. Its protein is CASSVGDYGYTF.

This chain joins TRBV18 and TRBJ1-5; perhaps TRBD1 as D (5 bases). The V end was cut by 3 bases, the J end by 2 bases, with 11 bases between. The CDR3 covers 15 residues. In germline, CDR1 is KGHSH, CDR2 LQKENI. The CDR3 DNA reads TGTGCCAGCTCACCTACAGGTTTAGGCAATCAGCCCCAGCATTTT. Amino acid sequence: CASSPTGLGNQPQHF.

V is TRBV10-3 and J is TRBJ1-4, with D possibly matching TRBD1 (6 bases). V lost 10 bases and J 8 bases, leaving 17 bases between the germline ends. Germline CDR1 is ENHRY and CDR2 is SYGVKD. CDR3 size: 13 residues. The DNA for the CDR3 is TGTGCCAGCCAGGGGACCCTGGGGGAAAAACTGTTTTTT. This gives the protein CASQGTLGEKLFF.

CDR3 region: CASRMTENTEAFF. CDR3 sequence (DNA): TGTGCCAGCAGAATGACAGAGAACACTGAAGCTTTCTTT. This sequence joins TRBV7-8 and TRBJ1-1; tentative D call: TRBD1 (5 bases). Germline V gives CDR1 SGHVS, CDR2 FQNEAQ. The CDR3 loop spans 13 amino acids. The ends were cut back, 6 bases at V and 1 base at J, with 9 bases in the middle.

DNA for the CDR3: TGTGCCAGCGGATGGCGGACAGGGGGGGATGAAAAACTGTTTTTT. It encodes CASGWRTGGDEKLFF. The chain is built from TRBV27 and TRBJ1-4; TRBD1 matches at 10 bases. The V gene end was trimmed by 8 bases and the J gene end by 6 bases; junction bases not matched to a gene: 9. CDR1 and CDR2 (germline): MNHEY, SMNVEV (reference sequence). There are 15 residues in the CDR3. Combining the CDR3 with reference TRBV27 and TRBJ1-4 gives the whole variable domain EAQVTQNPRYLITVTGKKLTVTCSQNMNHEYMSWYRQDPGLGLRQIYYSMNVEVTDKGDVPEGYKVSRKEKRNFPLILESPSPNQTSLYFCASGWRTGGDEKLFFGSGTQLSVL.

This rearrangement joins TRBV9 to TRBJ2-3; D is possibly TRBD2 (5 bases). V was clipped by 3 bases and J by 7 bases, with 12 bases between them. Germline V gives CDR1 SGDLS, CDR2 YYNGEE. This CDR3 contains 13 residues. The DNA for the CDR3 is TGTGCCAGCAGCGAGGCGGGTTTACATACGCAGTATTTT. The encoded protein is CASSEAGLHTQYF.

The chain has TRBV6-6 and TRBJ2-3; weak D call: TRBD1 (5 bases). The V end was cut by 4 bases, the J end by 4 bases, with 12 bases between. Germline V gene sequence: CDR1 MNHNY, CDR2 SVGAGI (reference sequence). The CDR3 runs to 14 residues. CDR3 residues: CASSWGGVADTQYF. DNA of the CDR3: TGTGCCAGCAGTTGGGGCGGTGTGGCAGATACGCAGTATTTT.

This chain links TRBV6-5 with TRBJ1-6, with D tentatively TRBD1 (5 bases). V lost 6 bases and J 6 bases, leaving 9 bases between the germline ends. This CDR3 comprises 13 residues. CDR1 MNHEY and CDR2 SVGAGI come from the germline V gene. In DNA, the CDR3 is TGTGCCAGCAGCACCAGGGTTAATTCACCCCTCCACTTT. This codes for CASSTRVNSPLHF.

The rearrangement joins TRBV11-2 to TRBJ2-3, with TRBD2 identical over 10 bases. J gave up 2 bases and V 3 bases, and 8 bases lay outside the gene matches. Germline CDR1 reads SGHAT; CDR2 reads FQNNGV. The CDR3 is made up of 17 amino acids. This chain's CDR3 is CASSLRGLAGATDTQYF. As DNA, the CDR3 is TGTGCCAGCAGCTTGAGGGGCCTAGCGGGAGCCACAGATACGCAGTATTTT.

The rearrangement uses TRBV19 and TRBJ1-6, with 7 nucleotides matching TRBD1. Germline V gives CDR1 LNHDA, CDR2 SQIVND (reference sequence). This CDR3 region has 15 residues. Trimming cost V 4 bases and J 9 bases; bases outside gene matches: 9. This CDR3 is CASSTTGVAGSPLHF. The CDR3 DNA reads TGTGCCAGTAGTACAACAGGGGTCGCCGGTTCACCCCTCCACTTT.

The V call is TRBV2, the J call TRBJ1-2, with D tentatively TRBD1 (5 bases). V was shortened by 8 bases and J by 5 bases, with 18 bases between the two germline ends. CDR1 SNHLY and CDR2 FYNNEI come from the germline V gene. The CDR3 loop spans 14 amino acids. CDR3 sequence (DNA): TGTGCCAGCTACGCCGAGGGGATTTCGTATGGCTACACCTTC. This sequence encodes CASYAEGISYGYTF.

The chain carries TRBV6-5 and TRBJ2-3; D tentatively reads TRBD1 or TRBD2 (5 bases each). Trimming cost V 6 bases and J 4 bases, with 17 bases left between them. This CDR3 has 15 amino acids. The germline V gene encodes CDR1 MNHEY and CDR2 SVGAGI. CDR3 DNA sequence: TGTGCCAGCAGCGGACCCACACGGGACGCAGATACGCAGTATTTT. Protein: CASSGPTRDADTQYF.

The chain links TRBV7-9 to TRBJ1-2; 11 bases are a match to TRBD1. CDR1 and CDR2 (germline): SEHNR, FQNEAQ (reference sequence). The ends lost 5 bases at V and 8 bases at J; junction bases unmatched: 4. CDR3 length: 13 residues. CDR3 region: CASSDRDRGGYTF. The CDR3 DNA is TGTGCCAGCAGCGACCGGGACAGGGGGGGCTACACCTTC.

For the CDR3, the DNA is TGTGCCAGCAGTTATGAGGCAGGGGGTAAGCAGTACGTC. Its protein is CASSYEAGGKQYV. V is TRBV6-5 and J is TRBJ2-7; TRBD1 agrees at 7 bases. Germline V gene data show CDR1 as MNHEY and CDR2 as SVGAGI. The CDR3 runs to 13 residues. V lost 3 bases to trimming and J lost 8 bases; unmatched junction nucleotides: 7.

The gene calls are TRBV7-8 and TRBJ1-5; D not resolved. V dropped 5 bases and J dropped 4 bases, with 15 bases sitting between them. This CDR3 is built from 15 residues. Germline V gene data show CDR1 as SGHVS and CDR2 as FQNEAQ. CDR3 amino acids: CASSPGVLGNQPQHF. The DNA of the CDR3 is TGTGCCAGCAGCCCTGGTGTTCTCGGGAATCAGCCCCAGCATTTT.

The chain combines TRBV5-1 with TRBJ1-5, with D perhaps TRBD1 (5 bases). CDR1 SGHRS and CDR2 YFSETQ come from the germline V gene. V was pared by 4 bases and J by 6 bases, with 26 bases between. This CDR3 comprises 18 residues. The CDR3 sequence is CASSPGPHAQNLVQPQHF. In DNA form, the CDR3 reads TGCGCCAGCAGCCCGGGACCTCATGCCCAAAACTTAGTTCAGCCCCAGCATTTT.

This clone has a single count. The chain's CDR3 is CACRSQGLVSYEQYF. CDR3 sequence (DNA): TGTGCCTGCCGGTCCCAGGGCTTAGTGAGCTACGAGCAGTACTTC. The chain links TRBV30 to TRBJ2-7; D may be TRBD1 (5 bases). Trimming removed 6 bases from V and 3 bases from J, with 21 bases in between. The CDR3 totals 15 residues. Germline V gene sequence: CDR1 GTSNPN, CDR2 SVGIG (reference sequence).

The V and J genes are TRBV12-3 or TRBV12-4 and TRBJ1-1; tentative D call: TRBD1 (6 bases). V was cut by 7 bases and J by 8 bases, with 11 bases left in between. The CDR3 is 11 residues long. Here the CDR3 DNA reads TGTGCCAGCACCCTTACAGGGGAAGCTTTCTTT. Protein: CASTLTGEAFF.

The chain carries TRBV19 and TRBJ1-5; D is unclear. Germline-derived CDR1 and CDR2 are LNHDA and SQIVND (reference sequence). V dropped 7 bases and J dropped 0 bases, with 22 bases sitting between them. The CDR3 is 18 residues long. CDR3 in amino acids: CASTQEGPLLYSNQPQHF. CDR3 sequence (DNA): TGTGCCAGTACCCAAGAGGGCCCACTCCTCTATAGCAATCAGCCCCAGCATTTT.

This clone turned up a few times. The rearrangement joins TRBV3-1 (or the pseudogene TRBV3-2) to TRBJ1-5, with a tentative D call TRBD1 (5 bases). Germline CDR1 LGHDT, CDR2 YNNKEL (reference sequence). The CDR3 length is 14 residues. With 0 bases removed from V and 7 bases from J, the gap between germline ends came to 10 bases. DNA of the CDR3: TGTGCCAGCAGCCAAGAGGGGGGGACCCAGCCCCAGCATTTT. It yields the protein CASSQEGGTQPQHF.

V is TRBV9 and J is TRBJ1-2; 7 bases line up with TRBD1. Trimming removed 4 bases from V and 7 bases from J; junction bases left unmatched: 7. The germline CDR1 and CDR2 sequences are SGDLS and YYNGEE. CDR3 length: 13 residues. The CDR3 loop reads CASSTQGFSGYTF. The CDR3 DNA sequence: TGTGCCAGCAGCACACAGGGGTTCTCTGGCTACACCTTC.

The V gene is TRBV30, the J gene TRBJ1-2, with D possibly matching TRBD1 (6 bases). V was clipped by 7 bases and J by 3 bases, with 15 bases between them. CDR3 length equals 13 residues. Looked up from germline, CDR1 is GTSNPN and CDR2 is SVGIG (reference sequence). For the CDR3, the DNA is TGTGCCTATTCAAAGGGGGGTGACTATGGCTACACCTTC. It encodes CAYSKGGDYGYTF.

V usage is TRBV11-2 and J usage is TRBJ1-3; D possibly corresponds to TRBD1 (6 bases). Germline V gene lookup returns CDR1 SGHAT and CDR2 FQNNGV. Trimming cost V 5 bases and J 0 bases, with 17 bases left between them. This CDR3 comprises 17 residues. This CDR3 reads CASSRQVGGSSGNTIYF. The CDR3 DNA is TGTGCCAGCAGCCGACAGGTGGGCGGGAGCTCTGGAAACACCATATATTTT.

The CDR3 loop is CASSFFGQRANYGYTF. The CDR3 bases are TGTGCCAGCAGCTTCTTTGGACAGAGAGCTAACTATGGCTACACCTTC. The chain combines TRBV7-2 with TRBJ1-2; possible D gene TRBD1, 6 bases. The ends were cut back, 3 bases at V and 0 bases at J, with 14 bases in the middle. This CDR3 is built from 16 residues. Germline V gene sequence: CDR1 SGHTA, CDR2 FQGNSA.